The clone carrying this T cell receptor beta chain was seen a handful of times. Its matching antigen is unknown. The primer mix had 60 Vbeta and 13 Jbeta primers. Libraries were prepared by immunoSEQ multiplex PCR; TCRdb keeps only in-frame clonotypes and omits some of them. Among more than 130,000 clones, 80% were seen once, and the ten largest hold 6.8%. The sample belongs to a study of cytomegalovirus exposure and HLA in healthy donors. Study outcomes and limitations: A later analysis found TCR association rates differed by HLA locus, highest for DRB1 and lowest for HLA-C. Most of the TCR beta V segments (in an earlier analysis) were productive either about 87% or about 30% of the time. Follow-up analysis later connected one missense variant in DCLRE1C with trimming of TCR beta V- and J-genes.

The sequenced sample consisted of PBMCs. The TCR was taken from a man aged 40-49 years in good health and CMV-seropositive.

The CDR3 nucleotides are TGTGCCAGCAGTGGACATTCGAACTATGGCTACACCTTC. Its protein product is CASSGHSNYGYTF. The rearrangement links TRBV28 to TRBJ1-2; possibly TRBD1 for D (5 bases). This CDR3 contains 13 residues. Trimming pared 5 bases from V and 2 bases from J, leaving 9 bases between. Germline CDR1 MDHEN, CDR2 SYDVKM.